The rows below give T cell receptor beta chains drawn from one sample of a study of T cells in Graves' hyperthyroidism and ophthalmopathy. TCRdb called the multiplex PCR reads again in MiXCR, with one record for every CDR3 protein. Among some 560,000 distinct CDR3 sequences listed, around a sixth were seen once. The source material was blood. The source of these receptors is a woman in her 30s with Graves' hyperthyroidism. Each CDR3 is given with its conserved first and last residue. Each record gives: clone size, D gene, CDR3 length, J gene, V gene, CDR3 DNA, CDR3 protein. D genes are given only for firm matches. Expanded clones get a size class; other rows say once, few or many, or leave the size out.

size: many
D: -
length: 15
J: TRBJ2-1
V: TRBV20-1
DNA: TGCAGTGCCAATTCTGCGGGAATAGGGTACAATGAGCAGTTCTTC
CDR3: CSANSAGIGYNEQFF

size: few
D: -
length: 12
J: TRBJ1-2
V: TRBV30
DNA: TGTGCCTGGACCGCTCAGGGCTATGGCTACACCTTC
CDR3: CAWTAQGYGYTF

size: -
D: -
length: 14
J: TRBJ2-7
V: TRBV14
DNA: TGTGCCAGCCAAGCGGGTCCTAGCTCCTACGAGCAGTACTTC
CDR3: CASQAGPSSYEQYF

size: many
D: -
length: 14
J: TRBJ1-3
V: TRBV2
DNA: TGTGCCAGCAAGACAGGAGGGTCTGGAAACACCATATATTTT
CDR3: CASKTGGSGNTIYF

size: -
D: -
length: 17
J: TRBJ2-7
V: TRBV7-2
DNA: TGTGCCAGCAGCCCAACGGGGGTCTACGCGAGTAGCTACGAGCAGTACTTC
CDR3: CASSPTGVYASSYEQYF

size: many
D: -
length: 14
J: TRBJ2-7
V: TRBV28
DNA: TGTGCCAGCAGTCCTAGGCCCCCTTCTACCGAGCAGTACTTC
CDR3: CASSPRPPSTEQYF

size: many
D: -
length: 14
J: TRBJ1-1
V: TRBV5-1
DNA: TGCGCCAGCAGCTTGGCCGGGGCTAGGACTGAAGCTTTCTTT
CDR3: CASSLAGARTEAFF

size: -
D: -
length: 15
J: TRBJ1-5
V: TRBV4-3
DNA: TGCGCCAGCAGCCAAGAATGGGGGAGCAATCAGCCCCAGCATTTT
CDR3: CASSQEWGSNQPQHF

size: many
D: -
length: 13
J: TRBJ1-2
V: TRBV20-1
DNA: TGCAGTGCTAGAGGGGACTCTAACTATGGCTACACCTTC
CDR3: CSARGDSNYGYTF

size: many
D: -
length: 13
J: TRBJ1-2
V: TRBV7-2
DNA: TGTGCCAGCAGCTTAGCCTCGGGCTATGGCTACACCTTC
CDR3: CASSLASGYGYTF

size: -
D: -
length: 13
J: TRBJ2-1
V: TRBV27
DNA: TGTGCCAGCAGTTTCGGTTCCTACAATGAGCAGCTCTTC
CDR3: CASSFGSYNEQLF

size: many
D: -
length: 14
J: TRBJ2-1
V: TRBV11-2
DNA: TGTGCCAGCAGCGCTGACCCCTCCTACAATGAGCAGTTCTTC
CDR3: CASSADPSYNEQFF

size: many
D: -
length: 13
J: TRBJ2-4
V: TRBV19
DNA: TGTGCCAGTAGTGATCTAGCCAAAAACATTCAGTACTTC
CDR3: CASSDLAKNIQYF

size: many
D: TRBD2
length: 17
J: TRBJ2-1
V: TRBV11-2
DNA: TGTGCCAGCAGCCCCAGGGTATTCGTAGCGGGGGGGGGTGAGCAGTTCTTC
CDR3: CASSPRVFVAGGGEQFF

size: -
D: TRBD2
length: 13
J: TRBJ2-3
V: TRBV20-1
DNA: TGCAGTGCTAGCAGGACTAGCGCAGATACGCAGTATTTT
CDR3: CSASRTSADTQYF

size: many
D: -
length: 13
J: TRBJ1-5
V: TRBV3-1
DNA: TGTGCCAGCAGCCAAGAAGTCGATCAGCCCCAGCATTTT
CDR3: CASSQEVDQPQHF

size: -
D: -
length: 14
J: TRBJ1-1
V: TRBV5-6
DNA: TGTGCCAGCAGCTTAGCCCGGAGGAACACTGAAGCTTTCTTT
CDR3: CASSLARRNTEAFF

size: many
D: TRBD2
length: 15
J: TRBJ2-7
V: TRBV6-1
DNA: TGTGCCAGCAGTCGTAGCGGGAGCCTCTCCTACGAGCAGTACTTC
CDR3: CASSRSGSLSYEQYF

size: -
D: TRBD2
length: 17
J: TRBJ2-7
V: TRBV28
DNA: TGTGCCAGCAGCCCCGGGAGGCTAGCGGGAGGGCCGGGCGAGCAGTACTTC
CDR3: CASSPGRLAGGPGEQYF

size: few
D: -
length: 16
J: TRBJ1-5
V: TRBV24-1
DNA: TGTGCCACCAGTGATTCCGCCGGGGCCGTACATCAGCCCCAGCATTTT
CDR3: CATSDSAGAVHQPQHF

size: few
D: -
length: 14
J: TRBJ2-3
V: TRBV10-3
DNA: TGTGCCATCAGTGAGTCACGGGAGATAGATACGCAGTATTTT
CDR3: CAISESREIDTQYF

size: many
D: -
length: 15
J: TRBJ2-2
V: TRBV5-1
DNA: TGCGCCAGCAGTCAAGATCCCGCGAACACCGGGGAGCTGTTTTTT
CDR3: CASSQDPANTGELFF

size: few
D: -
length: 14
J: TRBJ1-6
V: TRBV20-1
DNA: TGCAGTGCTAGAGGGACAGTCATTGATTCACCCCTCCACTTT
CDR3: CSARGTVIDSPLHF

size: -
D: TRBD1
length: 14
J: TRBJ2-7
V: TRBV10-3
DNA: TGTGCCATCAGTGAGTATGGGACAGAATACGAGCAGTACTTC
CDR3: CAISEYGTEYEQYF

size: few
D: -
length: 14
J: TRBJ2-7
V: TRBV3-1
DNA: TGTGCCAGCAGCCAAGTCGAAGCCTCATACGAGCAGTACTTC
CDR3: CASSQVEASYEQYF

size: -
D: TRBD2
length: 17
J: TRBJ2-1
V: TRBV3-1
DNA: TGTGCCAGCAGCCAAGGAGTAGCGGGAGGGCCCTACAATGAGCAGTTCTTC
CDR3: CASSQGVAGGPYNEQFF

size: many
D: TRBD2
length: 13
J: TRBJ2-3
V: TRBV29-1
DNA: TGCAGCGGCGCTAGCGGGAGTACAGATACGCAGTATTTT
CDR3: CSGASGSTDTQYF

size: -
D: TRBD1
length: 16
J: TRBJ2-7
V: TRBV6-2/TRBV6-3
DNA: TGTGCCAGCAGTTACGTCGGGGACAGGGGCTCCTACGAGCAGTACTTC
CDR3: CASSYVGDRGSYEQYF

size: many
D: -
length: 12
J: TRBJ2-1
V: TRBV7-9
DNA: TGTGCCAGCAGCACAGTAGGGAATGAGCAGTTCTTC
CDR3: CASSTVGNEQFF

size: many
D: TRBD1
length: 18
J: TRBJ2-2
V: TRBV28
DNA: TGTGCCAGCAGTTTTAATTGGGTCGGACAGGGCCTTTCCGGGGAGCTGTTTTTT
CDR3: CASSFNWVGQGLSGELFF

size: many
D: TRBD1
length: 13
J: TRBJ1-2
V: TRBV12-3/TRBV12-4
DNA: TGTGCCACCAGACAGGGGAATAACTATGGCTACACCTTC
CDR3: CATRQGNNYGYTF

size: many
D: TRBD2
length: 13
J: TRBJ2-7
V: TRBV10-3
DNA: TGTGCCTCCAAAGGCCAAGGACTAGACGAGCAGTACTTC
CDR3: CASKGQGLDEQYF

size: -
D: TRBD1
length: 16
J: TRBJ1-1
V: TRBV7-9
DNA: TGTGCCAGCAGCTCACTTCCAGGGGGCAGGGACACTGAAGCTTTCTTT
CDR3: CASSSLPGGRDTEAFF

size: few
D: TRBD1
length: 14
J: TRBJ1-2
V: TRBV30
DNA: TGTGCCTGGACTCCGGACAGGGGGGACTATGGCTACACCTTC
CDR3: CAWTPDRGDYGYTF

size: many
D: TRBD1
length: 14
J: TRBJ2-7
V: TRBV27
DNA: TGTGCCAGCGGTACCGGGACAGGGTTGAGGGAGCAGTACTTC
CDR3: CASGTGTGLREQYF

size: many
D: -
length: 13
J: TRBJ2-3
V: TRBV6-1
DNA: TGTGCCAGCAGCCAAAGTTGGGCAGATACGCAGTATTTT
CDR3: CASSQSWADTQYF

size: few
D: TRBD2
length: 15
J: TRBJ2-7
V: TRBV11-2
DNA: TGTGCCAGCAGCCTTAGCGGGACGGATTGGGGCGAGCAGTACTTC
CDR3: CASSLSGTDWGEQYF

size: many
D: -
length: 13
J: TRBJ2-1
V: TRBV29-1
DNA: TGCAGCGTTGAAGATCGTAGCGGCAATGAGCAGTTCTTC
CDR3: CSVEDRSGNEQFF

size: few
D: TRBD2
length: 20
J: TRBJ2-4
V: TRBV28
DNA: TGTGCCAGCAGTTCATGGGGGACTAGCGGGACCTATGTAGGCAAAAACATTCAGTACTTC
CDR3: CASSSWGTSGTYVGKNIQYF

size: -
D: -
length: 21
J: TRBJ1-2
V: TRBV10-3
DNA: TGTGCCATCAGTGATTCTCGGGCAGGACCCCCTCACGTCTCAATTTACTATGGCTACACCTTC
CDR3: CAISDSRAGPPHVSIYYGYTF

size: -
D: TRBD2
length: 20
J: TRBJ2-3
V: TRBV19
DNA: TGTGCCAGTAGTATAGATGGGGCAATTAGGGAGCGGGAGAGCACAGATACGCAGTATTTT
CDR3: CASSIDGAIRERESTDTQYF

size: many
D: TRBD2
length: 14
J: TRBJ2-7
V: TRBV2
DNA: TGTGCCAGCAGTCTCGAGGGAGGGACCTACGAGCAGTACTTC
CDR3: CASSLEGGTYEQYF

size: -
D: -
length: 15
J: TRBJ1-1
V: TRBV27
DNA: TGTGCCAGCAGTTTAAGAGGGCCGGGCCATGCTGAAGCTTTCTTT
CDR3: CASSLRGPGHAEAFF

size: once
D: TRBD2
length: 18
J: TRBJ2-7
V: TRBV28
DNA: TGTGCCAGCAGTCCCGCCCGGACTGGACTAGCGGGAGACAACGAGCAGTACTTC
CDR3: CASSPARTGLAGDNEQYF

size: many
D: TRBD2
length: 16
J: TRBJ2-3
V: TRBV5-1
DNA: TGCGCCAGCAGCTTTGTCAGGACTAGCGGCACAGATACGCAGTATTTT
CDR3: CASSFVRTSGTDTQYF

size: -
D: TRBD2
length: 12
J: TRBJ2-2
V: TRBV29-1
DNA: TGCAGCGTTGAATTAGCGGGAGGGGAGCTGTTTTTT
CDR3: CSVELAGGELFF

size: many
D: -
length: 13
J: TRBJ2-1
V: TRBV10-3
DNA: TGTGCCATCAGATGGGGGGCCTACAATGAGCAGTTCTTC
CDR3: CAIRWGAYNEQFF

size: many
D: -
length: 12
J: TRBJ2-1
V: TRBV5-6
DNA: TGTGCCAGCAGCTTTCACAGCAATGAGCAGTTCTTC
CDR3: CASSFHSNEQFF

size: -
D: TRBD1
length: 17
J: TRBJ2-6
V: TRBV7-2
DNA: TGTGCCAGCAGCGGAAGCAGGGACAGCTCTGGGGCCAACGTCCTGACTTTC
CDR3: CASSGSRDSSGANVLTF

size: many
D: TRBD2
length: 20
J: TRBJ2-2
V: TRBV28
DNA: TGTGCCAGCAGTTTATCAAGCGTAGCGGGCGCCGTAACGAACACCGGGGAGCTGTTTTTT
CDR3: CASSLSSVAGAVTNTGELFF

size: many
D: -
length: 12
J: TRBJ2-3
V: TRBV27
DNA: TGTGCCAGCAGTTTAGCGGGACAGCCGCAGTATTTT
CDR3: CASSLAGQPQYF

size: many
D: TRBD1
length: 15
J: TRBJ2-1
V: TRBV28
DNA: TGTGCCAGCAGTCCACACCAGACAGGGAGCAATGAGCAGTTCTTC
CDR3: CASSPHQTGSNEQFF

size: many
D: TRBD1
length: 16
J: TRBJ1-5
V: TRBV7-2
DNA: TGTGCCAGCAGCTTAGACGGGACAGGAACCCATCAGCCCCAGCATTTT
CDR3: CASSLDGTGTHQPQHF

size: many
D: -
length: 13
J: TRBJ1-1
V: TRBV27
DNA: TGTGCCAGCAGTTTATCCTTTCCGGGAGAAGCTTTCTTT
CDR3: CASSLSFPGEAFF

size: many
D: -
length: 13
J: TRBJ2-2
V: TRBV27
DNA: TGTGCCAGCAGTTTATATGGCACCGGGGAGCTGTTTTTT
CDR3: CASSLYGTGELFF

size: -
D: TRBD1
length: 12
J: TRBJ1-1
V: TRBV3-1
DNA: TGTGCCAGCAGCCCCCGGGACAGGGGAGCTTTCTTT
CDR3: CASSPRDRGAFF

size: many
D: -
length: 15
J: TRBJ2-1
V: TRBV12-3/TRBV12-4
DNA: TGTGCCAGCAGTTTCGGGCAAAGCTCCTACAATGAGCAGTTCTTC
CDR3: CASSFGQSSYNEQFF

size: few
D: TRBD1
length: 16
J: TRBJ2-1
V: TRBV9
DNA: TGTGCCAGCAGCGCTCGTGGGCAGGGGGCCTACAATGAGCAGTTCTTC
CDR3: CASSARGQGAYNEQFF

size: many
D: -
length: 14
J: TRBJ2-3
V: TRBV2
DNA: TGTGCCAGCAGGTCCAGCGTCCCGACGGATACGCAGTATTTT
CDR3: CASRSSVPTDTQYF

size: few
D: TRBD1
length: 16
J: TRBJ1-1
V: TRBV9
DNA: TGTGCCAGCAGCGTAGGGGTGGGACAGGGTAACACTGAAGCTTTCTTT
CDR3: CASSVGVGQGNTEAFF